These 13 T cell receptor beta chains originate from one sample sequenced in a study of T cells in localized non-small cell lung cancer. The method was immunoSEQ multiplex PCR; TCRdb's version includes in-frame clones alone and lacks a portion of them. Here the sample spans some 49,000 clones, 81% being singletons. This specimen was peripheral blood mononuclear cells, taken before any cancer treatment. The receptors derive from a man between 40 and 70 years old with stage III lung adenocarcinoma.

The genes are TRBV10-2 and TRBJ2-5, with 9 positions matching TRBD1. The CDR3 totals 13 residues. Germline V CDR1 and CDR2: WSHSY, SAAADI. V was clipped by 6 bases and J by 3 bases; unmatched bases: 2. For the CDR3, the DNA is TGCGCCAGCAGAAGGGACAGGGAAGAGACCCAGTACTTC. This gives the protein CASRRDREETQYF.

The chain carries TRBV30 and TRBJ2-5, with TRBD2 matching 9 bases. This CDR3 comprises 14 residues. J gave up 5 bases and V 2 bases, and 6 bases lay outside the gene matches. Germline V gene sequence: CDR1 GTSNPN, CDR2 SVGIG (reference sequence). CDR3 DNA: TGTGCCTGGAGTCCCCTAGCGGGGTACGAGACCCAGTACTTC. Protein sequence: CAWSPLAGYETQYF.

V and J are TRBV11-2 and TRBJ2-1, with D possibly being TRBD1 or TRBD2 (6 bases each). Germline lookup yields CDR1 SGHAT and CDR2 FQNNGV. The V and J ends lost 5 bases and 9 bases respectively, with 17 bases between them. The CDR3 has 14 residues. The CDR3: CASSAVGGAGEQFF. CDR3 DNA sequence: TGTGCCAGCAGCGCGGTCGGGGGCGCAGGTGAGCAGTTCTTC. Full variable domain (missing parts from reference TRBV11-2 and TRBJ2-1): EAGVAQSPRYKIIEKRQSVAFWCNPISGHATLYWYQQILGQGPKLLIQFQNNGVVDDSQLPKDRFSAERLKGVDSTLKIQPAKLEDSAVYLCASSAVGGAGEQFFGPGTRLTVL.

The chain links TRBV9 to TRBJ1-3; D unresolved. V lost 0 bases and J 3 bases, leaving 10 bases between the germline ends. CDR1 and CDR2 from the germline V gene are SGDLS and YYNGEE. The CDR3 consists of 15 residues. The CDR3 region is CASSVDGNYGNTIYF. The CDR3 DNA is TGTGCCAGCAGCGTAGATGGGAATTATGGAAACACCATATATTTT.

V usage is TRBV11-1 and J usage is TRBJ2-5; 8 bases agree with TRBD2. Unmatched junction bases numbered 6, after V lost 5 bases and J lost 4 bases. CDR3 length: 14 residues. Per the germline V gene, CDR1 is SGHAT and CDR2 is FQDESV (reference sequence). The CDR3 coding sequence is TGTGCCAGCAGCCCGTTAGCGGGGCTAGAGACCCAGTACTTC. Its protein is CASSPLAGLETQYF.

This clone was seen only once. The chain has TRBV18 and TRBJ1-2; a possible D gene is TRBD1 (6 bases). V lost 2 bases, J lost 8 bases, and 15 bases lay in between. The CDR3 is 14 residues long. Germline CDR1 and CDR2: KGHSH and LQKENI. CDR3 residues: CASSPLRGWSGYTF. In DNA form, the CDR3 reads TGTGCCAGCTCACCATTGAGGGGGTGGAGCGGCTACACCTTC. The whole variable domain, remainder taken from reference TRBV18 and TRBJ1-2, is NAGVMQNPRHLVRRRGQEARLRCSPMKGHSHVYWYRQLPEEGLKFMVYLQKENIIDESGMPKERFSAEFPKEGPSILRIQQVVRGDSAAYFCASSPLRGWSGYTFGSGTRLTVV.

The chain employs TRBV19 and TRBJ2-7; D gene unclear. Trimming pared 5 bases from V and 4 bases from J, leaving 12 bases between. CDR3 length: 13 residues. Per germline, CDR1 LNHDA and CDR2 SQIVND (reference sequence). This chain's CDR3 is CASSQDGVYEQYF. CDR3 DNA sequence: TGTGCCAGTAGTCAAGACGGTGTGTACGAGCAGTACTTC.

The V gene is TRBV29-1, the J gene TRBJ1-2; D remains ambiguous. Germline values: CDR1 SQVTM, CDR2 ANQGSEA. The CDR3 sequence is 13 residues long. V was cut by 0 bases and J by 4 bases, with 9 bases left in between. The CDR3 region is CSVEDPTFYGYTF. In nucleotides, the CDR3 is TGCAGCGTTGAAGATCCGACTTTCTATGGCTACACCTTC.

The CDR3 reads CAWSVGASSYNEQFF. The CDR3, as DNA: TGTGCCTGGAGTGTGGGGGCTAGCTCCTACAATGAGCAGTTCTTC. This chain connects TRBV30 to TRBJ2-1; D possibly corresponds to TRBD1 (6 bases). The CDR3 extends over 15 amino acids. CDR1 is GTSNPN and CDR2 is SVGIG in the germline V gene (reference sequence). Between the trimmed V and J ends, which lost 0 bases and 0 bases, there was a span of 9 bases.

V usage is TRBV19 and J usage is TRBJ2-7; tentative D call: TRBD1 (5 bases). CDR3 size: 16 residues. V lost 5 bases and J 2 bases, leaving 19 bases between the germline ends. Per the germline V gene, CDR1 is LNHDA and CDR2 is SQIVND (reference sequence). The CDR3 spells CASSFGFGQGTYEQYF. The CDR3 nucleotides read TGTGCCAGTAGTTTCGGGTTTGGACAAGGGACCTACGAGCAGTACTTC.

This sequence joins TRBV28 and TRBJ2-7; a weak D match, TRBD1 (6 bases). V lost 5 bases and J lost 5, with 13 bases in between. This CDR3 spans 13 amino acids. Germline loops: CDR1 MDHEN, CDR2 SYDVKM. The CDR3 loop is CASSTYRVHEQYF. DNA of the CDR3: TGTGCCAGCAGTACCTACAGGGTCCACGAGCAGTACTTC.

V usage is TRBV19 and J usage is TRBJ2-1; D is possibly TRBD1 (6 bases). V lost 7 bases, J lost 1 base, and 17 bases lay in between. The V gene's germline CDR1 is LNHDA and CDR2 SQIVND (reference sequence). The CDR3 runs to 16 residues. This CDR3 reads CASNSPPGVSYNEQFF. CDR3 in DNA: TGTGCCAGTAACTCACCACCAGGGGTGTCCTACAATGAGCAGTTCTTC.

The chain links TRBV7-6 to TRBJ2-3, with D hard to call. CDR3 length equals 11 residues. Trimming stripped 4 bases from V and 2 bases from J, with 1 base between. Germline V gene sequence: CDR1 SGHVS, CDR2 FNYEAQ. CDR3 amino acids: CASSYTDTQYF. The DNA for the CDR3 is TGTGCCAGCAGCTACACAGATACGCAGTATTTT. The variable domain in full, with the rest retrieved from reference TRBV7-6 and TRBJ2-3, is GAGVSQSPRYKVTKRGQDVALRCDPISGHVSLYWYRQALGQGPEFLTYFNYEAQQDKSGLPNDRFSAERPEGSISTLTIQRTEQRDSAMYRCASSYTDTQYFGPGTRLTVL.